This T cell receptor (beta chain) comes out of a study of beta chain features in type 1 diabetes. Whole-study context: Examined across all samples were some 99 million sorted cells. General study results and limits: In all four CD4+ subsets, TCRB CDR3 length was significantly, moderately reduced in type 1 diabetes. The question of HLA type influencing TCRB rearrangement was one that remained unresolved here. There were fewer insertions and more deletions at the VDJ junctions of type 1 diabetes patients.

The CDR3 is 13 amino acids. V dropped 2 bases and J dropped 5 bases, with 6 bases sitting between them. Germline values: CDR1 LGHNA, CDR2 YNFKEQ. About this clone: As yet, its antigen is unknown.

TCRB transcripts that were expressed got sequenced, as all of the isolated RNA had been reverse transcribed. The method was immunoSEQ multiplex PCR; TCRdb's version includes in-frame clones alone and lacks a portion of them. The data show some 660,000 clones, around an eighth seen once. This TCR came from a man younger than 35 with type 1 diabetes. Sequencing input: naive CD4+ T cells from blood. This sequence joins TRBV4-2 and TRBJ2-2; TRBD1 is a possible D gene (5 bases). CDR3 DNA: TGTGCCAGCAGCCAAAGGGGAACCGGGGAGCTGTTTTTT. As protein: CASSQRGTGELFF.